This TCR beta chain came from a study of cytomegalovirus exposure and HLA in healthy donors. In germline, CDR1 is MGHRA, CDR2 YSYEKL. This CDR3 comprises 14 residues. Trimming took 4 bases from V and 1 from J; bases not matched to a gene: 3. Repertoires were generated with immunoSEQ multiplex PCR, while TCRdb's copy carries only in-frame clones and drops some. The data hold 98,000 or so clones, with around 82% observed a single time. As for this clone: Its antigen is still unknown.

The study's findings and limits: CMV antigen specificity was confirmed in vitro for three CMV-associated chains. The dataset shows that most TCR sequences were rare, while some public TCRs occurred in many donors. Cytomegalovirus association was assigned to approximately 160 TCR beta chains. TCR clusters originating in the first cohort tended to co-occur in the approximately 120 validation repertoires, according to a later analysis.

This receptor was taken from a woman between 18 and 29 years old in good health and CMV-seronegative. J is TRBJ2-5 and V is TRBV4-1; 7 bases map to TRBD2. Sequencing used PBMCs. CDR3 DNA: TGCGCCAGCAGCCCCCCGGGGGGCCAAGAGACCCAGTACTTC. This encodes CASSPPGGQETQYF.